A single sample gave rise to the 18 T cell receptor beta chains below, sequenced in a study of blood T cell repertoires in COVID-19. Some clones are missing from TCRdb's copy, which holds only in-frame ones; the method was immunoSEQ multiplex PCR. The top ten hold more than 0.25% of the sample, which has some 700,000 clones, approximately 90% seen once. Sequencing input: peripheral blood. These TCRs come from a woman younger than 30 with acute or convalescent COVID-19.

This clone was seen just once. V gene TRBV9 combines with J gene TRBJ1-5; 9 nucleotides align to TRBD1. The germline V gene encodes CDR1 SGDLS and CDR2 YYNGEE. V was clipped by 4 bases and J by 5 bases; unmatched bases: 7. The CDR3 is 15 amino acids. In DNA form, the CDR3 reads TGTGCCAGCAGCCAACAGGGGGCCCCTTATCAGCCCCAGCATTTT. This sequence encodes CASSQQGAPYQPQHF.

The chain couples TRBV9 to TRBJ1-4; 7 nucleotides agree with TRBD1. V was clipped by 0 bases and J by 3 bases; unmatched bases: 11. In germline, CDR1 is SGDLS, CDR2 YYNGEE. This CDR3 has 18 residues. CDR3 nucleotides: TGTGCCAGCAGCGTAGAAGGCGGAGGGGGCGTAGCTAATGAAAAACTGTTTTTT. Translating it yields CASSVEGGGGVANEKLFF.

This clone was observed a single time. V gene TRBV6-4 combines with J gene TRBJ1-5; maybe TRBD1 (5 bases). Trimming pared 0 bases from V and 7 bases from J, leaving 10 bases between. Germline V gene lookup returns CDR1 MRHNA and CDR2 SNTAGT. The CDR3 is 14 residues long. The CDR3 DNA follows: TGTGCCAGCAGTGACTCGACAGCGCCCCAGCCCCAGCATTTT. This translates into CASSDSTAPQPQHF.

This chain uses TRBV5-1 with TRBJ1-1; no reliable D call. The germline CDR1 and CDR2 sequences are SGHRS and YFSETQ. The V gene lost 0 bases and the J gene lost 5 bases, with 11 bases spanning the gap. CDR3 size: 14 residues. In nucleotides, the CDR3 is TGCGCCAGCAGCTTGGATGGAGGGAGTACTGAAGCTTTCTTT. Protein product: CASSLDGGSTEAFF.

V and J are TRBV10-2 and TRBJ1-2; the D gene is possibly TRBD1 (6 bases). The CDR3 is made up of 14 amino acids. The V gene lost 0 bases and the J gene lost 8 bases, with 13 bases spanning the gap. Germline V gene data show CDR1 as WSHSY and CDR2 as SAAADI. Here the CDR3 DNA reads TGCGCCAGCAGTGAGTCGATAGCAGGGGACGGCTACACCTTC. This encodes CASSESIAGDGYTF.

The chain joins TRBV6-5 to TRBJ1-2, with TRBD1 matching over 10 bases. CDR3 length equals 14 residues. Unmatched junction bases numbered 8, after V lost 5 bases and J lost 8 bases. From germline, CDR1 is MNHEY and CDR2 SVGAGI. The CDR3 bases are TGTGCCAGCAGTATCGGGGGACAGGGGATGGGCTACACCTTC. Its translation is CASSIGGQGMGYTF.

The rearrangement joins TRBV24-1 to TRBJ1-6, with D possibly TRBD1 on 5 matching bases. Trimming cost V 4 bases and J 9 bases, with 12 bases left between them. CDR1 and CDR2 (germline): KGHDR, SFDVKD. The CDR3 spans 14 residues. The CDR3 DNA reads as TGTGCCACCAGTGAAGCACTCGGGGGTTCACCCCTCCACTTT. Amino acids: CATSEALGGSPLHF.

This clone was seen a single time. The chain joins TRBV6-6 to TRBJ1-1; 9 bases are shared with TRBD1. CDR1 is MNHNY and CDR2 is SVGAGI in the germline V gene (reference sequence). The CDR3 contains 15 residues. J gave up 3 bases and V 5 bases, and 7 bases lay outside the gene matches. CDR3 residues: CASSGTGRMDTEAFF. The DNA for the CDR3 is TGTGCCAGCAGTGGGACAGGGAGAATGGACACTGAAGCTTTCTTT.

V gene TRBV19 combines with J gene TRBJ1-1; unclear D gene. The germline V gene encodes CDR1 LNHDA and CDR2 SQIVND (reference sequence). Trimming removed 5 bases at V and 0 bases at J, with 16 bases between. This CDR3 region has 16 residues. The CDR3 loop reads CASSPIADWMNTEAFF. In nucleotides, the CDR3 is TGTGCCAGTAGTCCCATAGCGGATTGGATGAACACTGAAGCTTTCTTT. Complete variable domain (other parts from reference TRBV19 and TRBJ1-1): DGGITQSPKYLFRKEGQNVTLSCEQNLNHDAMYWYRQDPGQGLRLIYYSQIVNDFQKGDIAEGYSVSREKKESFPLTVTSAQKNPTAFYLCASSPIADWMNTEAFFGQGTRLTVV.

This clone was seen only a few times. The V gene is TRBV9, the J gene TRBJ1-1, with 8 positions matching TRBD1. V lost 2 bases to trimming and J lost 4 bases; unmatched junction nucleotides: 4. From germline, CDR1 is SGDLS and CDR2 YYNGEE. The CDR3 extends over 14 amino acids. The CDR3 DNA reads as TGTGCCAGCAGCGTCGAGACAGGGGTCACTGAAGCTTTCTTT. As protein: CASSVETGVTEAFF.

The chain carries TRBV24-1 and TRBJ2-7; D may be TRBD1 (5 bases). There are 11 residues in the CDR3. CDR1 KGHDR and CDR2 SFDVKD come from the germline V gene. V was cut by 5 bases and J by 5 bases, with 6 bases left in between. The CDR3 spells CATSAGNEQYF. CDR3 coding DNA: TGTGCCACCAGTGCAGGGAACGAGCAGTACTTC.

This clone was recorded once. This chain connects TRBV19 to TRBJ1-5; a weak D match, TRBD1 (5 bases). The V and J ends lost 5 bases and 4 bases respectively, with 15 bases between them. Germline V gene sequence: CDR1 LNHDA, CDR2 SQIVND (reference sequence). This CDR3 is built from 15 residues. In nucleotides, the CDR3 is TGTGCCAGTAGTTCCGAACAGGTTAGAAATCAGCCCCAGCATTTT. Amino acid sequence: CASSSEQVRNQPQHF.

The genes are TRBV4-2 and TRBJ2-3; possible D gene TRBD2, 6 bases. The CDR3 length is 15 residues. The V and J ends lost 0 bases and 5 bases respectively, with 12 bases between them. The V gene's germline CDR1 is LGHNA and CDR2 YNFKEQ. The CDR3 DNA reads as TGTGCCAGCAGCCAAGAGGCCGGGGGAGGAGATACGCAGTATTTT. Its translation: CASSQEAGGGDTQYF.

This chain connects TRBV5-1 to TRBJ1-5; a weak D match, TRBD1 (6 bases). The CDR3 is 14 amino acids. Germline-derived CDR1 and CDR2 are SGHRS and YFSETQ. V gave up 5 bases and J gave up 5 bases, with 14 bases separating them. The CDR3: CASSPVGADQPQHF. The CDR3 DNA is TGCGCCAGCAGTCCCGTGGGGGCCGATCAGCCCCAGCATTTT.

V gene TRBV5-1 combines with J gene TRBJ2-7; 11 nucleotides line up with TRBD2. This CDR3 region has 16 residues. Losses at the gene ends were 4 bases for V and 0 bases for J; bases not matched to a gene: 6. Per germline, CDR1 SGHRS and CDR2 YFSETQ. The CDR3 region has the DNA TGCGCCAGCAGCCCGGCGGGACTAGCGGTCTCCTACGAGCAGTACTTC. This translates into CASSPAGLAVSYEQYF.

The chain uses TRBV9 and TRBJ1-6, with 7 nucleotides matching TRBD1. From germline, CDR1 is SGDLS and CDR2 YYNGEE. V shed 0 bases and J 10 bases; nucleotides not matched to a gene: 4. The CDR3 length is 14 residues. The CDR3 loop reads CASSVEQGISPLHF. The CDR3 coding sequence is TGTGCCAGCAGCGTAGAACAGGGGATATCACCCCTCCACTTT.

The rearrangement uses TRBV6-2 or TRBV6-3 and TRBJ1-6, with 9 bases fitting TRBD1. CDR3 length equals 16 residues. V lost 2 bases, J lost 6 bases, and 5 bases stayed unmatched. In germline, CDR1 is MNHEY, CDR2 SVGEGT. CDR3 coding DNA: TGTGCCAGCAGTTACCTGGACAGGGGTCGTAATTCACCCCTCCACTTT. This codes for CASSYLDRGRNSPLHF.

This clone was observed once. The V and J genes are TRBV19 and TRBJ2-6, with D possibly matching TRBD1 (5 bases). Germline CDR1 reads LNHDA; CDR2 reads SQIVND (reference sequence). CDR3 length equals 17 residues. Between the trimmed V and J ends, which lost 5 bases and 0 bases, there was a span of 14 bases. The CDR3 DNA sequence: TGTGCCAGTAGTCCCCTTCGACAGAACTCTGGGGCCAACGTCCTGACTTTC. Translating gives CASSPLRQNSGANVLTF.